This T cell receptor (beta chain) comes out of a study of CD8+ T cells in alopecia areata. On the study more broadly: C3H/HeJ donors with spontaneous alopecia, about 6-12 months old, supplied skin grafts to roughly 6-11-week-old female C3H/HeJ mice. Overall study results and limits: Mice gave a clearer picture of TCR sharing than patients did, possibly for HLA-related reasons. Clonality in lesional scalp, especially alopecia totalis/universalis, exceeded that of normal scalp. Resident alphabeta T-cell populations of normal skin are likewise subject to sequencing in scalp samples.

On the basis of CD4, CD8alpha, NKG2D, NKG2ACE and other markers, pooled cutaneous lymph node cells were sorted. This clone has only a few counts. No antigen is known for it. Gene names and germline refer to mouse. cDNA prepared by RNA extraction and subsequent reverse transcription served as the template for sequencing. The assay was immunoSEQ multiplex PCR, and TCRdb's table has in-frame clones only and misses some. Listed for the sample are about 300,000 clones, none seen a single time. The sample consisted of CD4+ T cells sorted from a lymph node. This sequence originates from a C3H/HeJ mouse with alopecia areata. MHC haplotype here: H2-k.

Incomplete CDR3 DNA: TGTGCCAGCAGGAACCGGGACAGGGGAAAAGAC. It encodes CASRNRDRGKD. In full, the CDR3 reads CASRNRDRGKDTQYF. The chain links TRBV13-3 to TRBJ2-5; 10 nucleotides line up with TRBD1. The read finishes 4 residues shy of the CDR3 end, and the germline J gene is used to complete it. The CDR3 runs to 15 residues. In germline, CDR1 is NNHDY, CDR2 SYVADS.